Presented here are 11 T cell receptor beta chains from one specimen sequenced in a study of T cells after yellow fever vaccination. TCRdb reprocessed the 5' RACE reads with MiXCR, giving one entry per CDR3 protein. Among roughly 74,000 distinct CDR3 sequences listed, approximately 7% were seen once. The specimen comprised CD8+ T cells sorted from PBMCs, sampled 5 to 6 days after the first yellow fever vaccination. The receptors were gathered from a man between 18 and 35 years old who received the YFV17D yellow fever vaccine.

This clonotype was counted ten times or more. The chain employs TRBV5-6 and TRBJ2-5; weak D call: TRBD2 (6 bases). Germline V gene lookup returns CDR1 SGHDT and CDR2 YYEEEE. The CDR3 is made up of 13 amino acids. The ends were cut back, 1 base at V and 5 bases at J, with 9 bases in the middle. The chain's CDR3 is CASSLRLAETQYF. CDR3 sequence (DNA): TGTGCCAGCAGCTTGCGCCTAGCGGAGACCCAGTACTTC.

In this sample, this clonotype turned up many times. The rearrangement joins TRBV24-1 to TRBJ2-2; D might be TRBD2 (5 bases). CDR3 length equals 12 residues. CDR1 is KGHDR and CDR2 is SFDVKD in the germline V gene. With 12 bases removed from V and 3 bases from J, the gap between germline ends came to 10 bases. CDR3 loop: CAVRGDTGELFF. CDR3 nucleotide sequence: TGTGCCGTTCGGGGAGACACCGGGGAGCTGTTTTTT.

In its sample, this clonotype was seen a few times. CDR3 sequence reads: CASSLEGMSTDTQYF. CDR3 nucleotide sequence: TGCGCCAGCAGCCTAGAGGGCATGAGCACAGATACGCAGTATTTT. The chain couples TRBV4-3 to TRBJ2-3; weak D call: TRBD2 (5 bases). The CDR3 spans 15 residues. Germline assignment: CDR1 LGHNA and CDR2 YSLEER. V was cut by 4 bases and J by 0 bases, with 11 bases left in between.

The chain couples TRBV5-1 to TRBJ2-3, with D possibly matching TRBD1 (6 bases). The length of the CDR3 is 13 residues. Germline V gene sequence: CDR1 SGHRS, CDR2 YFSETQ. V gave up 1 base and J gave up 4 bases, with 7 bases separating them. The CDR3 sequence: CASSLTGPDTQYF. CDR3 in DNA: TGCGCCAGCAGCTTGACAGGGCCAGATACGCAGTATTTT.

The chain couples TRBV11-2 to TRBJ2-5; perhaps TRBD1 as D (6 bases). The CDR3 has 14 amino acids. Germline CDR1 is SGHAT and CDR2 is FQNNGV. V lost 6 bases, J lost 5 bases, and 16 bases lay in between. The CDR3 protein is CASRYRAAGETQYF. The CDR3 DNA sequence: TGTGCCAGCAGGTACAGGGCCGCCGGGGAGACCCAGTACTTC.

The CDR3, as DNA: TGTGCCAGCAGCTTCGGGGAAGATACGCAGTATTTT. As protein: CASSFGEDTQYF. The chain combines TRBV5-4 with TRBJ2-3; weak D call: TRBD2 (5 bases). V dropped 2 bases and J dropped 5 bases, with 6 bases sitting between them. Germline CDR1 SGHNT, CDR2 YYREEE (reference sequence). There are 12 residues in the CDR3.

This clonotype was observed at least ten times. The chain is built from TRBV20-1 and TRBJ2-1; no clear D gene. Germline values: CDR1 DFQATT, CDR2 SNEGSKA (reference sequence). The CDR3 runs 12 residues. The ends were cut back, 3 bases at V and 6 bases at J, with 9 bases in the middle. The CDR3 sequence is CSASFPSNEQFF. The CDR3 coding sequence is TGCAGTGCTAGTTTTCCCAGCAATGAGCAGTTCTTC.

This clonotype has a count of ten or more. The chain combines TRBV20-1 with TRBJ2-7, with 9 bases identical to TRBD1. Germline V gene sequence: CDR1 DFQATT, CDR2 SNEGSKA (reference sequence). Trimming removed 5 bases from V and 7 bases from J; junction bases left unmatched: 15. This CDR3 is built from 15 residues. CDR3 sequence: CSAQPPGQGISEQYF. In nucleotides, the CDR3 is TGCAGTGCTCAACCCCCGGGACAGGGAATTTCAGAGCAGTACTTC.

Details on this clonotype: It may be a read error: a sequence one base away is much more abundant. The chain carries TRBV12-3 or TRBV12-4 and TRBJ1-3, with TRBD1 identical over 10 bases. The CDR3 loop spans 14 amino acids. Here the CDR3 DNA reads TGTGCCAGCACCTTGAGGACAGGGGGAAACGCCATATATTTT. Protein: CASTLRTGGNAIYF.

This clonotype has ten or more counts. This sequence joins TRBV7-9 and TRBJ2-3; 12 bases are shared with TRBD1. The germline V gene encodes CDR1 SEHNR and CDR2 FQNEAQ (reference sequence). The CDR3 consists of 16 residues. V gave up 4 bases and J gave up 6 bases; unmatched junction bases: 8. CDR3 region: CASSSTGTGGLDTQYF. CDR3 DNA sequence: TGTGCCAGCAGCTCGACCGGGACAGGGGGCCTCGATACGCAGTATTTT. The complete variable domain, with remaining parts taken from reference TRBV7-9 and TRBJ2-3, reads DTGVSQNPRHKITKRGQNVTFRCDPISEHNRLYWYRQTLGQGPEFLTYFQNEAQLEKSRLLSDRFSAERPKGSFSTLEIQRTEQGDSAMYLCASSSTGTGGLDTQYFGPGTRLTVL.

This clonotype came up a few times. The chain carries TRBV7-9 and TRBJ2-1, with a weak D call TRBD2 (7 bases). The CDR3 has 16 amino acids. The V gene lost 7 bases and the J gene lost 8 bases, with 24 bases spanning the gap. Germline V lookup: CDR1 SEHNR, CDR2 FQNEAQ (reference sequence). CDR3 amino acids: CASITHAGGGQDEQFF. The CDR3 DNA reads TGTGCCAGCATTACCCACGCTGGGGGGGGCCAGGATGAGCAGTTCTTC.